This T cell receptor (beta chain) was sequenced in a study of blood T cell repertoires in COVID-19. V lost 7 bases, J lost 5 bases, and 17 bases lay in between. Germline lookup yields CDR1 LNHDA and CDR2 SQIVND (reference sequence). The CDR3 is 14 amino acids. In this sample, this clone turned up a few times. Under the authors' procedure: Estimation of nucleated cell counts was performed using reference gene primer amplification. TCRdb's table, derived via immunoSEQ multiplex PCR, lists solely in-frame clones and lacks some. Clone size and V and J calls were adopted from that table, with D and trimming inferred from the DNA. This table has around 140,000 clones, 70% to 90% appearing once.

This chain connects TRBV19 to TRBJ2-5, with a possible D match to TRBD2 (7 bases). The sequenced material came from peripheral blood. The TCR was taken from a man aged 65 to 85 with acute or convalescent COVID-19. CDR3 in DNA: TGTGCCAGTAATTATAACGGGGGGCCCGAGACCCAGTACTTC. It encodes CASNYNGGPETQYF.